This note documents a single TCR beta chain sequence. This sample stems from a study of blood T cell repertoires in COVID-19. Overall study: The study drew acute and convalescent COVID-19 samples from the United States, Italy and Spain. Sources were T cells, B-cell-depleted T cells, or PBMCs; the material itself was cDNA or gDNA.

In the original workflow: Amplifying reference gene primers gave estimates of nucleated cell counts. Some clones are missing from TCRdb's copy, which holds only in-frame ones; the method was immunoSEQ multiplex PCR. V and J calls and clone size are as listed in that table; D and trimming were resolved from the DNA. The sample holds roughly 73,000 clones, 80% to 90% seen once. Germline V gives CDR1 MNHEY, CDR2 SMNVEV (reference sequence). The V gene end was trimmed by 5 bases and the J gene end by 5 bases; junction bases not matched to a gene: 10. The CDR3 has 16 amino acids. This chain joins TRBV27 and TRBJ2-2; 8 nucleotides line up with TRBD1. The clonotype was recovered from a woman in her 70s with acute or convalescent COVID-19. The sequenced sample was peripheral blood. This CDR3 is CASSPNPGGVTGELFF. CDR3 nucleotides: TGTGCCAGCAGTCCCAACCCAGGGGGCGTAACCGGGGAGCTGTTTTTT.